Described below is a single T cell receptor beta chain sequence and its context. Antigen specificity is unknown. There were TCR beta CDR3 regions amplified from RNA transcripts. In the first-round RT-PCR of the TCR CDR3, the HTBI primer set was used. MiXCR, applied by TCRdb to the multiplex PCR reads, yields one record per CDR3 protein. The sample lists some 530,000 distinct CDR3 sequences, 20% to 25% occurring once. The data originate from a study of T cells in Graves' hyperthyroidism and ophthalmopathy. Study-wide findings and caveats: The model predicted ophthalmopathy a median 6.5 months before onset.

The junction had 10 bases not matched to a gene; V was cut back by 4 bases and J by 5 bases. The CDR3 consists of 16 residues. In germline, CDR1 is SGDLS, CDR2 YYNGEE. Source material: blood. The V and J genes are TRBV9 and TRBJ2-5, with 11 bases that match TRBD2. This TCR was sampled from a woman aged 70-85 years with Graves' ophthalmopathy. The CDR3 DNA reads as TGTGCCAGCAGCACAAGTAGCGGGAGGGCCCTGGAGACCCAGTACTTC. It specifies CASSTSSGRALETQYF.